This T cell receptor beta chain appears in the sequencing data of a study of control samples from healthy donors and cancer patients. This CDR3 spans 15 amino acids. The trim removed 4 bases at V and 3 bases at J, leaving 6 bases unmatched. Germline CDR1 is SGHRS and CDR2 is YFSETQ. The method was immunoSEQ multiplex PCR; TCRdb's version includes in-frame clones alone and lacks a portion of them. In the table there are under 100,000 clones, around 90% of which are singletons. Sequenced material: blood. The receptor was derived from a woman between 65 and 79 years old in good health. The V call is TRBV5-1, the J call TRBJ1-4; 7 bases align to TRBD1. The CDR3 region has the DNA TGCGCCAGCAGCGGAGGGACAGATGCTAATGAAAAACTGTTTTTT. Translating gives CASSGGTDANEKLFF.